This TCR beta chain was found in a study of T-cell reconstitution after alpha-beta-depleted transplantation in children. General observations from the study: Several patients had high TCRbeta diversity at day 60; it came from surviving recipient T cells and thymic progenitors.

The TCRbeta library incorporated unique molecular identifiers. TCRdb re-called the PCR reads with MiXCR, one entry per CDR3 protein. Found here are roughly 400,000 distinct CDR3 sequences, around two fifths of them singletons; the top ten hold roughly a quarter. This clonotype appeared many times. Its antigen is currently unknown. With 4 bases clipped from V and 4 bases from J, the junction kept 14 bases outside the gene matches. The germline CDR1 and CDR2 sequences are SQVTM and ANQGSEA. The CDR3 is 16 residues long. This TCR was recovered from a girl between 2 and 10 years old with aplastic anemia, due to receive a stem cell transplant. The J gene is TRBJ2-5, the V gene TRBV29-1; 8 bases are shared with TRBD2. Sequenced here: PBMCs, sampled before TCRalphabeta/CD19-depleted stem cell transplant. The CDR3 bases are TGCAGCGTTGGGTGGGGGAGCGGGAGTTTTCGAGAGACCCAGTACTTC. Translating it yields CSVGWGSGSFRETQYF.